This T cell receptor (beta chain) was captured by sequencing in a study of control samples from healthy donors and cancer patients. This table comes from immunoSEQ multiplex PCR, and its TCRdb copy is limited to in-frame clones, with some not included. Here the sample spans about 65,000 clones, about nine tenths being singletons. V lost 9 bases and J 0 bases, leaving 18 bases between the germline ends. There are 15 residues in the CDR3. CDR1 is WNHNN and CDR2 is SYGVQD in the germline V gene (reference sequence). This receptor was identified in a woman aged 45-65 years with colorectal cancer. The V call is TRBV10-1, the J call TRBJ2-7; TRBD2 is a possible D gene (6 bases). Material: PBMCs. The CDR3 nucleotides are TGCGCCAGAAGTCCGCGGGACGGCACCTCCTACGAGCAGTACTTC. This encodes CARSPRDGTSYEQYF.